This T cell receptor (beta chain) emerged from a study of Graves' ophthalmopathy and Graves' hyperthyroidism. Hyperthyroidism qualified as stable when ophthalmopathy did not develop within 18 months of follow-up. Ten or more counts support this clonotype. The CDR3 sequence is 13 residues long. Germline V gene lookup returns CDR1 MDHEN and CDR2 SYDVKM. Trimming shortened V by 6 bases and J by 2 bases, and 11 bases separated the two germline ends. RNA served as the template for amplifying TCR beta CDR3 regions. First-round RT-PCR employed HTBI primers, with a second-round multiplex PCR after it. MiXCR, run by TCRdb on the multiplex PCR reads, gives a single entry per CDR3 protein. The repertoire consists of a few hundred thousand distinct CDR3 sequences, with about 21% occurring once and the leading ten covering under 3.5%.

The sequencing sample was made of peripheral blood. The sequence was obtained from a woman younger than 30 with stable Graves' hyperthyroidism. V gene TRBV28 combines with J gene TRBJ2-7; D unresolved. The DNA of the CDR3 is TGTGCCAGCAGCTTACAGCGAACCTACGAGCAGTACTTC. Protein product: CASSLQRTYEQYF.